The rows below give T cell receptor beta chains drawn from one sample of a study of CD8+CD57+ T cells in acquired aplastic anemia. TCRdb fed the reads into MiXCR, producing one record per CDR3 protein. Altogether approximately 150,000 distinct CDR3 sequences are present, roughly two thirds being singletons, with the ten largest covering roughly half. Sequencing was performed on sorted CD4+, CD8+, or CD8+CD57+ T cells (not recorded which) from PBMCs. Source of these receptors: a human donor with aplastic anemia. Each CDR3 is given with its conserved first and last residue. The D gene is left open where the match is weak. Part of the rows lack a size; the others show once, few, many or a class for expanded clones.

>TRBJ2-5|few|NA|TRBV11-1
TGTGCCAGCAGCTTGTCAGGGGCGCAAGAGACCCAGTACTTC
CASSLSGAQETQYF
>TRBJ2-2|NA|NA|TRBV5-4
TGTGCCAGCAGCTTGAGGTTGCGGGGGAACACCGGGGAGCTGTTTTTT
CASSLRLRGNTGELFF
>TRBJ1-3|NA|NA|TRBV7-9
TGTGCCAGCAGCTCCTCGCCGCGTAGGTTGGTTTTT
CASSSSPRRLVF
>TRBJ1-1|once|NA|TRBV6-1
TGTGCCAGCAGTGAATATTTTACGGACACTGAAGCTTTCTTT
CASSEYFTDTEAFF
>TRBJ1-5|once|TRBD1|TRBV19
TGTGCCAGTAGTACCCAGGGGGTTCAGCCCCAGCATTTT
CASSTQGVQPQHF
>TRBJ2-1|NA|NA|TRBV2
TGTGCCAGCCGGGACCGCGGGGCTTTCAATGAGCAGTTCTTC
CASRDRGAFNEQFF
>TRBJ2-5|once|TRBD1|TRBV7-3
TGTGCCAGCAGCTTAGGCATCAGCACGGGACAGTACTTCTTC
CASSLGISTGQYFF
>TRBJ1-6|NA|TRBD1|TRBV15
TGTGCCACCAGCAGGGAAGTGGCAGGGGGCCGTTATTCACCCCACCACTTT
CATSREVAGGRYSPHHF
>TRBJ2-1|NA|NA|TRBV10-3
TGTGCCATCAGTGAAGAGGGAACGGATGAGCAGTTCTTC
CAISEEGTDEQFF
>TRBJ2-5|once|NA|TRBV20-1
TGCAGCGCTGCAGCGGAGACCCAGTACTTC
CSAAAETQYF
>TRBJ2-4|once|NA|TRBV10-3
TGTGCCATCAGTGAAGGGAACAGGGAAAACATTCAGTACTTC
CAISEGNRENIQYF
>TRBJ2-5|NA|TRBD1|TRBV15
TGTGCCACCAGCAGTAACGGACAGGGGCGGGAGACCCAGTACTTC
CATSSNGQGRETQYF
>TRBJ2-1|NA|TRBD1|TRBV20-1
TGCAGTGCTAGACAGGACAGGGCCCGGGTTGAGCAGTTCTTC
CSARQDRARVEQFF
>TRBJ2-5|NA|TRBD2|TRBV5-1
TGCGCCAGCAGCCGGGACGGACTAGCCGGGGAGACCCAGTACTTC
CASSRDGLAGETQYF
>TRBJ2-7|NA|TRBD1|TRBV11-2
TGTGCCAGCAGCTTCTGGACAGGGCCCTACGAGCAGTACTTC
CASSFWTGPYEQYF
>TRBJ1-2|NA|NA|TRBV19
TGTGCCAGTAGTATCCCCAGGGGAGACCGGGCTGGCTACACCTTC
CASSIPRGDRAGYTF
>TRBJ1-1|NA|NA|TRBV5-6
TGTGCCAGCAGCTTGGGGACACGCGCTTTCTTT
CASSLGTRAFF
>TRBJ1-1|NA|NA|TRBV20-1
TGCAGTGCGATAAAGGGGGGGAACACTGAAGCTTTCTTT
CSAIKGGNTEAFF
>TRBJ2-7|many|NA|TRBV9
TGTGCCAGCAGCCCGTTTGAGGGGAAGGCCTACGAGCAGTACTTC
CASSPFEGKAYEQYF
>TRBJ2-7|NA|NA|TRBV19
TGTGCCAGTAGCAATTCACGAGGCTACGAGCAGTACTTC
CASSNSRGYEQYF
>TRBJ1-1|once|NA|TRBV7-9
TGTGCCAGCAGCCTACGACAGCTACACACTGAAGCTTTCTTT
CASSLRQLHTEAFF
>TRBJ2-7|NA|NA|TRBV9
TGTGCCAGCAGCGTAGGTGGGTACTCCTACGAGCAGTACTTC
CASSVGGYSYEQYF
>TRBJ2-1|NA|NA|TRBV9
TGTGCCAGCAGCGTAACTAGGGGCGAGCAGTTCTTC
CASSVTRGEQFF
>TRBJ1-5|NA|TRBD1|TRBV2
TGTGCCAGCAGAAGGACAGGGGCCGACAATCAGCCCCAGCATTTT
CASRRTGADNQPQHF
>TRBJ2-1|NA|NA|TRBV29-1
TGCAGCGTTTACCGTGGGAATGAGCAGTTCTTC
CSVYRGNEQFF
>TRBJ2-5|NA|NA|TRBV20-1
TGCAGTGCTAGAGATATGTGGGGGGCGGGAGAGACCCAGTACTTC
CSARDMWGAGETQYF
>TRBJ2-1|NA|NA|TRBV10-3
TGTGCCATCAGTGCGGCCTACAATGAGCAGTTCTTC
CAISAAYNEQFF
>TRBJ2-5|NA|TRBD1|TRBV5-5
TGTGCCAGCAGCCGTGGGACAGGGGGCGCAGTGACCCAGTACTTC
CASSRGTGGAVTQYF